The clone carrying this T cell receptor (beta chain) was observed once. Genomic DNA served as template for TCR beta VDJ and CDR3 profiling. TCRdb re-called the reads through MiXCR, storing one row per CDR3 protein. The data contain fewer than 250,000 distinct CDR3 sequences, more than 40% of them singletons. These data belong to a study of CD8+CD57+ T cells in acquired aplastic anemia. The CDR3 has 15 residues. Germline CDR1 is ENHRY and CDR2 is SYGVKD. V lost 0 bases and J 9 bases, leaving 15 bases between the germline ends. For sequencing, patients were chosen who had shown expansion of CD8+CD57+ cells by flow cytometry.

The chain links TRBV10-3 to TRBJ1-5, with D unclear. The receptor was derived from a human donor with aplastic anemia. The source material was sorted CD4+, CD8+, or CD8+CD57+ T cells (not recorded which) from PBMCs. The CDR3: CAISESNQDEGPQHF. CDR3 bases: TGTGCCATCAGTGAGTCGAATCAGGACGAGGGGCCCCAGCATTTT.